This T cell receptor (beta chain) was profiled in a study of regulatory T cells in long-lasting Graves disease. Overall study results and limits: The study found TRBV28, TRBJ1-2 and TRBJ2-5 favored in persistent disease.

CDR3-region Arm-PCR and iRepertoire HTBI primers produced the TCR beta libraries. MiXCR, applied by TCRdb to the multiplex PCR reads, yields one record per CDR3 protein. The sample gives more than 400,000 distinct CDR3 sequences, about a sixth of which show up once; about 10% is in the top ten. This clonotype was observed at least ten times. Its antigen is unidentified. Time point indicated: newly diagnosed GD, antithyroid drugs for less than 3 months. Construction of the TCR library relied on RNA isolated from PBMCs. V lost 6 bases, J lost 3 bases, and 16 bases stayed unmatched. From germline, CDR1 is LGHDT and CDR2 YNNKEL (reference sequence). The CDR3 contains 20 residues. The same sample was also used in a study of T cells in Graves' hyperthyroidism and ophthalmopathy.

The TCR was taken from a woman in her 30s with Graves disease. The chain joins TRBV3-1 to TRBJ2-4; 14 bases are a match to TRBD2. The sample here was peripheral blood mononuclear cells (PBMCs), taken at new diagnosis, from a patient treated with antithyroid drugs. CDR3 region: CASSPESGTSGSYGKNIQYF. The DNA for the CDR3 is TGTGCCAGCAGTCCGGAATCCGGGACTAGCGGGAGTTATGGCAAAAACATTCAGTACTTC. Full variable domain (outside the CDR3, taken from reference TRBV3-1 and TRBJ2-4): DTAVSQTPKYLVTQMGNDKSIKCEQNLGHDTMYWYKQDSKKFLKIMFSYNNKELIINETVPNRFSPKSPDKAHLNLHINSLELGDSAVYFCASSPESGTSGSYGKNIQYFGAGTRLSVL.